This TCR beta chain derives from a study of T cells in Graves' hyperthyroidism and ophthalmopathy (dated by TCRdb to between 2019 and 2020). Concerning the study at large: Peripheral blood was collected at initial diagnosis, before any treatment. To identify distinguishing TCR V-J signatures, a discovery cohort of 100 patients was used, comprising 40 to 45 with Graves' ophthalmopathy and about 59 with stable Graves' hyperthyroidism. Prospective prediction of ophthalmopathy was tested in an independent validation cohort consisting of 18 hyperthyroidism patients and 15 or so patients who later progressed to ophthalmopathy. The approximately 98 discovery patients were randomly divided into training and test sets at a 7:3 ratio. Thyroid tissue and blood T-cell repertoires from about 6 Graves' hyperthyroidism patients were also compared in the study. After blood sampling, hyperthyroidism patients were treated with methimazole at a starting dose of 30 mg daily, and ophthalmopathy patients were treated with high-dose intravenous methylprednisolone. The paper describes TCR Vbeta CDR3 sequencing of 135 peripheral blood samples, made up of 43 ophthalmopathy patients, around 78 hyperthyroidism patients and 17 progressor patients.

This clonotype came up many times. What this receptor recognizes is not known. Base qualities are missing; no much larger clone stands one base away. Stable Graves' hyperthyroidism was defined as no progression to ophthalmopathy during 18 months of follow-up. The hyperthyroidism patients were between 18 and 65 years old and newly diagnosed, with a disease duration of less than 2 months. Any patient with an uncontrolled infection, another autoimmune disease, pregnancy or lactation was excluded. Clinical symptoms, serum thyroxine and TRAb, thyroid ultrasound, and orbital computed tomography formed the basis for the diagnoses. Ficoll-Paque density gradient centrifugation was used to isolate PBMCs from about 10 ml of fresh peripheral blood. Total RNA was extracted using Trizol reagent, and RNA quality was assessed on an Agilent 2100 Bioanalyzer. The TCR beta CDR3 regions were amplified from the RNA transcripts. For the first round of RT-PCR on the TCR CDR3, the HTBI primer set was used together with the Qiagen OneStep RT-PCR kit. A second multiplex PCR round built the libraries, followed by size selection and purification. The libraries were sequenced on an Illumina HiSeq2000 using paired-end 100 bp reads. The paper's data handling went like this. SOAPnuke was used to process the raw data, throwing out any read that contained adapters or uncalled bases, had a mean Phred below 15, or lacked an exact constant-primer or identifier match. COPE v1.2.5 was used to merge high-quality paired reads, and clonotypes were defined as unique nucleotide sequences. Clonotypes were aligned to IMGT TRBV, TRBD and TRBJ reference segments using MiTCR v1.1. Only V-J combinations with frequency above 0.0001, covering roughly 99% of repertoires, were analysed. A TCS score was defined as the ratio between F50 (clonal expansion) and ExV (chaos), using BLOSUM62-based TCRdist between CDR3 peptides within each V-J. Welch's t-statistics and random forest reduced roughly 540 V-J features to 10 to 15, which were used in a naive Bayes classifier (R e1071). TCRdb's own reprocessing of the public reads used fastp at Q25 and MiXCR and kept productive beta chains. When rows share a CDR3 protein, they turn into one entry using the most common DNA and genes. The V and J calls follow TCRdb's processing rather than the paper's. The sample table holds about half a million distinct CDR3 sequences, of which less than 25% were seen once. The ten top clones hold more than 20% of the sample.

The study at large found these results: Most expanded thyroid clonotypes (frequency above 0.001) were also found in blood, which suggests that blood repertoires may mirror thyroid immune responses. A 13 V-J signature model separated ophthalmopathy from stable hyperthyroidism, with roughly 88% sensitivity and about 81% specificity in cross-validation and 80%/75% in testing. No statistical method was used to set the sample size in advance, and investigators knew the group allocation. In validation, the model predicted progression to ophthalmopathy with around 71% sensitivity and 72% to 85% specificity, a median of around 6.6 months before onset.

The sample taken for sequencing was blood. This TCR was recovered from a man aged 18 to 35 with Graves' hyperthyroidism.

The bases read TGTGCCAGCAGTGGAGGGTGGGATGCTTTCTTT. Its translation reads: CASSGGWDAFF. The sequence links TRBV28 to TRBJ1-1; no D gene call is confident. Including the terminal cysteine and phenylalanine, the CDR3 comprises 11 residues. Here the CDR3 DNA is all that survives: 33 bases in frame from base 1. The germline V gene supplies CDR1 MDHEN and CDR2 SYDVKM. V is clipped by 5 bases and J by 11 bases, and the sequence between their germline boundaries is 12 bases long. The full variable domain, with segments outside the CDR3 supplied by the reference TRBV28 and TRBJ1-1 proteins, appears as DVKVTQSSRYLVKRTGEKVFLECVQDMDHENMFWYRQDPGLGLRLIYFSYDVKMKEKGDIPEGYSVSREKKERFSLILESASTNQTSMYLCASSGGWDAFFGQGTRLTVV.